This T cell receptor beta chain was recovered during a study of regulatory T cells in long-lasting Graves disease. Worth noting for this clonotype: Its antigen is unknown.

Both iRepertoire HTBI primers and Arm-PCR of CDR3 regions were used to build the TCR beta libraries. TCRdb recomputed calls from the multiplex PCR reads with MiXCR, one row per CDR3 protein. The table includes about 540,000 distinct CDR3 sequences, 13% detected once. Trimming stripped 0 bases from V and 5 bases from J, with 14 bases between. Germline V lookup: CDR1 MNHEY, CDR2 SVGEGT. This CDR3 region has 15 residues. Specified time point: newly diagnosed GD, antithyroid drugs for less than 3 months. The TCR library was prepared using RNA isolated from PBMCs. Study-wide results and caveats: Persistent patients shared 2,500 to 3,000 public clonotypes among themselves. Newly diagnosed patients shared fewer, at some 900.

These data also featured in a second study, about T cells in Graves' hyperthyroidism and ophthalmopathy.

The chain links TRBV6-2 or TRBV6-3 to TRBJ2-7; D is perhaps TRBD1 (6 bases). This clonotype was obtained from a man in his thirties or forties with Graves disease. The specimen was peripheral blood mononuclear cells (PBMCs), collected at new diagnosis, from a patient treated with antithyroid drugs. The CDR3: CASSYSRGSLHEQYF. The CDR3 DNA reads TGTGCCAGCAGTTACTCGAGGGGGAGCCTCCACGAGCAGTACTTC.